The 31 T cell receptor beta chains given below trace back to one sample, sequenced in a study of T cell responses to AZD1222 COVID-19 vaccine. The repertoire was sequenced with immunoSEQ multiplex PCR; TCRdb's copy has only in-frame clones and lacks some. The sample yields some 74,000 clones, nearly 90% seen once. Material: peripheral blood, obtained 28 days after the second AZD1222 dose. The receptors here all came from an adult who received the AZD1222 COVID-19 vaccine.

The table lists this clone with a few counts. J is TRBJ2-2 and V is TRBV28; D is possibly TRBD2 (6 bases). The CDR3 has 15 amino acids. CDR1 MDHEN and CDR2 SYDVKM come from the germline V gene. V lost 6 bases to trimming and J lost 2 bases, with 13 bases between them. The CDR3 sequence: CASSRGRSNTGELFF. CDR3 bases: TGTGCCAGCAGCCGGGGGAGGTCTAACACCGGGGAGCTGTTTTTT.

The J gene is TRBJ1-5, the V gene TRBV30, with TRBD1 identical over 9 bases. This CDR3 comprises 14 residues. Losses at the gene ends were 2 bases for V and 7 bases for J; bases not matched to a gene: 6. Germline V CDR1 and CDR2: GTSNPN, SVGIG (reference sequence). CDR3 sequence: CAWSTGGRRQPQHF. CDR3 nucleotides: TGTGCCTGGAGTACAGGGGGCCGACGGCAGCCCCAGCATTTT.

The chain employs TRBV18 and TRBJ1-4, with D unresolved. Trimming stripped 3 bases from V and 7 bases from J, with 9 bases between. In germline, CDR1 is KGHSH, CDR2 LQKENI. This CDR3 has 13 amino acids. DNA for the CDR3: TGTGCCAGCTCACCGGCTCCACCTGAAAAACTGTTTTTT. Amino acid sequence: CASSPAPPEKLFF.

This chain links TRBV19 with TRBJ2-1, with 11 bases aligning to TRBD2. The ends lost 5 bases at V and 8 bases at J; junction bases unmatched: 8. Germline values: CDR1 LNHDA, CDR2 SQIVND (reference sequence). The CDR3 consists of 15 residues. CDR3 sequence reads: CASSASSGRIHEQFF. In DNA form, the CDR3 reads TGTGCCAGTAGTGCCTCTAGCGGGAGGATACATGAGCAGTTCTTC.

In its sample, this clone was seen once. CDR3 residues: CASSSSLPYQETQYF. Written as DNA, the CDR3 is TGCGCCAGCAGCTCTTCACTGCCGTACCAAGAGACCCAGTACTTC. The chain recombines TRBV5-1 with TRBJ2-5; D not resolved. Germline assignment: CDR1 SGHRS and CDR2 YFSETQ. Trimming left V 3 bases short and J 0 bases short, with 12 bases between. This CDR3 has 15 amino acids.

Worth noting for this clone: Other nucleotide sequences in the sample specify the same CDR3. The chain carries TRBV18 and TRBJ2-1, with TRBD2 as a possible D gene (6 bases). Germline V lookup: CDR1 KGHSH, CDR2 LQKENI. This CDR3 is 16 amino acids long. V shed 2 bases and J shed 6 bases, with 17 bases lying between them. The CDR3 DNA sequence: TGTGCCAGCTCACCAGAGGAGGGTTCAACCTTCAATGAGCAGTTCTTC. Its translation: CASSPEEGSTFNEQFF.

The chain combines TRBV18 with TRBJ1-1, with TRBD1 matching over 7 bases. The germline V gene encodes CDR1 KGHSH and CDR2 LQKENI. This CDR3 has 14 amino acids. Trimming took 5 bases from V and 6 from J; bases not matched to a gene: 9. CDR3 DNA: TGTGCCAGCTCAACGTCGACAGGGAGGGCTGAAGCTTTCTTT. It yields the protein CASSTSTGRAEAFF.

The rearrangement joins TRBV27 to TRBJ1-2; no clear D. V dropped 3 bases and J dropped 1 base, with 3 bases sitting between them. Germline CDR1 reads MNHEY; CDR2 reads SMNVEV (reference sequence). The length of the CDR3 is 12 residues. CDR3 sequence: CASSLGNYGYTF. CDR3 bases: TGTGCCAGCAGTTTGGGTAACTATGGCTACACCTTC.

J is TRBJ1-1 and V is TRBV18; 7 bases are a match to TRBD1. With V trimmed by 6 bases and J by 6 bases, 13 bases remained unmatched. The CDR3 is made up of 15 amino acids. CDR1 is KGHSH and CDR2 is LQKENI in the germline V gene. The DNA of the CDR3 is TGTGCCAGCTCCCCTAGGGGACAGTCGACGCCTGAAGCTTTCTTT. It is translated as CASSPRGQSTPEAFF.

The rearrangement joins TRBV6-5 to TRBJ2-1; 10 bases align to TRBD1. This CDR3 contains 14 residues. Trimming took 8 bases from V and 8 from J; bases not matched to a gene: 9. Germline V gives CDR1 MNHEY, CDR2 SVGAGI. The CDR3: CASHFRDRGDEQFF. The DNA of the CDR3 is TGTGCCAGCCATTTCCGGGACAGGGGCGATGAGCAGTTCTTC.

The DNA of the CDR3 is TGTGCCAGCTCACCAGACCCGGGGGACTATGGCTACACCTTC. This codes for CASSPDPGDYGYTF. This chain connects TRBV18 to TRBJ1-2; D is perhaps TRBD1 (5 bases). Germline V gene lookup returns CDR1 KGHSH and CDR2 LQKENI. The V gene lost 2 bases and the J gene lost 3 bases, with 10 bases spanning the gap. CDR3 length: 14 residues.

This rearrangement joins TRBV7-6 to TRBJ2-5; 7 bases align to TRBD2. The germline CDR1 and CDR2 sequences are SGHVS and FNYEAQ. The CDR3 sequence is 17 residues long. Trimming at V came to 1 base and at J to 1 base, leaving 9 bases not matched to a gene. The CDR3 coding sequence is TGTGCCAGCAGCTTAGGTCCGGTCGGGGGGAGCCAAGAGACCCAGTACTTC. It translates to CASSLGPVGGSQETQYF. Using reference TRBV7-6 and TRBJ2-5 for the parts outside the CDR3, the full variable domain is GAGVSQSPRYKVTKRGQDVALRCDPISGHVSLYWYRQALGQGPEFLTYFNYEAQQDKSGLPNDRFSAERPEGSISTLTIQRTEQRDSAMYRCASSLGPVGGSQETQYFGPGTRLLVL.

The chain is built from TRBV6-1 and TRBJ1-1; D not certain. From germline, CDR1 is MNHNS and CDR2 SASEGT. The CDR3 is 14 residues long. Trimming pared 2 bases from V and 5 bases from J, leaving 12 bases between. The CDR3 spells CASSESSRVTEAFF. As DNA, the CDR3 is TGTGCCAGCAGTGAATCGAGTCGGGTGACTGAAGCTTTCTTT.

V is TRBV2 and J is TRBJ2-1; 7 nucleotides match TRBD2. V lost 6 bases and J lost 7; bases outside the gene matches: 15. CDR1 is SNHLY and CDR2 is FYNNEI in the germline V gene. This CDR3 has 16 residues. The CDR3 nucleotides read TGTGCCAGCAGCCCTACCGGGCCTTCGGGAGGAAATGAGCAGTTCTTC. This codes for CASSPTGPSGGNEQFF.

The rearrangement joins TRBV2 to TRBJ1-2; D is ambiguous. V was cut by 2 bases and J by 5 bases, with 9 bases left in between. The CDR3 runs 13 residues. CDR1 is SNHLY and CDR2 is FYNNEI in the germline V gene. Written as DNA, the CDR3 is TGTGCCAGCAGTGAATGGTCGGCGTATGGCTACACCTTC. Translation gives CASSEWSAYGYTF.

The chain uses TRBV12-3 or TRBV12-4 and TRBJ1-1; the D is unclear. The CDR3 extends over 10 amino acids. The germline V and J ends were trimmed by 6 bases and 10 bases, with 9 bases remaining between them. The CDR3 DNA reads TGTGCCAGCAGCAAGGGAGGAGCTTTCTTT. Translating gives CASSKGGAFF.

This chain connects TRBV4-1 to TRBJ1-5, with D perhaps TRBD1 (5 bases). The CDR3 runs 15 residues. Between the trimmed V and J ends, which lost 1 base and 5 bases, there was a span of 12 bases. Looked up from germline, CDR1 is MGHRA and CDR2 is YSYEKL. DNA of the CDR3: TGCGCCAGCAGCCAAGGTCAGGGTAGTTATCAGCCCCAGCATTTT. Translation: CASSQGQGSYQPQHF.

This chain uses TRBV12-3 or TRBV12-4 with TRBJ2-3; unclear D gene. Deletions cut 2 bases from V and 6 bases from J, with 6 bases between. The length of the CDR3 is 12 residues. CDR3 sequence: CASSLKSDTQYF. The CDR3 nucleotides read TGTGCCAGCAGTTTAAAGTCGGATACGCAGTATTTT.

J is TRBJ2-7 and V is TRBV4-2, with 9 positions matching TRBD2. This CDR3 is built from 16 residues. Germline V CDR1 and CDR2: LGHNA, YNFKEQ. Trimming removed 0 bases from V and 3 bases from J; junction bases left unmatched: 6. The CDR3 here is CASSQDGASGIYEQYF. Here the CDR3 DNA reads TGTGCCAGCAGCCAAGATGGGGCTAGCGGGATCTACGAGCAGTACTTC.

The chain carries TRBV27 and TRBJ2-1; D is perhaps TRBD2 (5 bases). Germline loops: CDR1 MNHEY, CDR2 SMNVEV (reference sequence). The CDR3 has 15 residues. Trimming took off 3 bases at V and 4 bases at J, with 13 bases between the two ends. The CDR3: CASSFTSRGYNEQFF. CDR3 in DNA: TGTGCCAGCAGTTTTACTAGTCGGGGTTACAATGAGCAGTTCTTC.

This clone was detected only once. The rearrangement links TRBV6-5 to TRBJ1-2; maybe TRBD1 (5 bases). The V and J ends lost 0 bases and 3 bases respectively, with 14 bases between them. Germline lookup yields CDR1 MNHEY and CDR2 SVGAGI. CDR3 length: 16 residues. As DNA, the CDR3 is TGTGCCAGCAGTTACTCAGGGGCGGGGTCGGACTATGGCTACACCTTC. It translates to CASSYSGAGSDYGYTF.

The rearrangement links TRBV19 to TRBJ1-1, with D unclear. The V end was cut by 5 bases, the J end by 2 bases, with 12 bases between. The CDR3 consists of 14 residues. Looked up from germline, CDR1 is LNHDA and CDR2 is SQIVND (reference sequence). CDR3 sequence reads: CASSADRINTEAFF. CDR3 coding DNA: TGTGCCAGTAGTGCGGACCGAATAAACACTGAAGCTTTCTTT.

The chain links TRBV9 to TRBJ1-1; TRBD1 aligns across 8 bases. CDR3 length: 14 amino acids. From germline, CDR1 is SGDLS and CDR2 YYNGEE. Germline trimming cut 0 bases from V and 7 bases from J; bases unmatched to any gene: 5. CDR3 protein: CASSVVGQGIEAFF. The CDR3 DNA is TGTGCCAGCAGCGTAGTAGGACAGGGAATTGAAGCTTTCTTT.

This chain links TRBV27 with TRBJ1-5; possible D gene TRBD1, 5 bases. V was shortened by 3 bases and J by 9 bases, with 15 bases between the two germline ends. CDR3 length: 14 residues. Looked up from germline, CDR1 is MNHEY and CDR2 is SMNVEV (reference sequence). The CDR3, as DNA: TGTGCCAGCAGTTTCTCGGGACCCGCGTCGCCCCAGCATTTT. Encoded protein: CASSFSGPASPQHF.

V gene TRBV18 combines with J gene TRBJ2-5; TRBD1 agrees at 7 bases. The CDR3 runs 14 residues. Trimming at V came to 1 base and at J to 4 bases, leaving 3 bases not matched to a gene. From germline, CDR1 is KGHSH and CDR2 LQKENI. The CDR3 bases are TGTGCCAGCTCACCACGTTCAGGGGGAGAGACCCAGTACTTC. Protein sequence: CASSPRSGGETQYF.

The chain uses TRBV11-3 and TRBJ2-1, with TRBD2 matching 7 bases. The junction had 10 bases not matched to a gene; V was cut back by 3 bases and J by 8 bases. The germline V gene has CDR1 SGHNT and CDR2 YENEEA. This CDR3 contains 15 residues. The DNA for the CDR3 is TGTGCCAGCAGCTTGGGTCTAGCGGTCGGGGATGAGCAGTTCTTC. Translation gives CASSLGLAVGDEQFF.

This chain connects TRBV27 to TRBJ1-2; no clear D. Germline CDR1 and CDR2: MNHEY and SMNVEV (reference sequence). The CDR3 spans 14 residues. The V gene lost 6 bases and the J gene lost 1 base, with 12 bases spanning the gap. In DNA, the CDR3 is TGTGCCAGCAGCCCATGGAGTGATAACTATGGCTACACCTTC. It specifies CASSPWSDNYGYTF.

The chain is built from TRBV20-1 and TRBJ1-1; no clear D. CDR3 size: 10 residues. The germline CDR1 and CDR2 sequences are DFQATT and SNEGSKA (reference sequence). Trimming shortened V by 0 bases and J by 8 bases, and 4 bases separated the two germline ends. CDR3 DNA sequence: TGCAGTGCTAGAGACAGAGAAGCTTTCTTT. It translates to CSARDREAFF.

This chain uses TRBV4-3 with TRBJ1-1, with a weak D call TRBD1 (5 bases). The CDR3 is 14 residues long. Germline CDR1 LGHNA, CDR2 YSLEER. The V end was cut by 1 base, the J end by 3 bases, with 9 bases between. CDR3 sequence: CASSQAVGDTEAFF. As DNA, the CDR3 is TGCGCCAGCAGCCAAGCGGTAGGGGACACTGAAGCTTTCTTT.

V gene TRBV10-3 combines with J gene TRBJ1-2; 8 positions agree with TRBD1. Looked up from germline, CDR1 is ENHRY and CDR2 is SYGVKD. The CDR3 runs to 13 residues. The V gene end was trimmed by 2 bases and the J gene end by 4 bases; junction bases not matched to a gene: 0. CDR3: CAISETGGYGYTF. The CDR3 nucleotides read TGTGCCATCAGTGAGACAGGGGGCTATGGCTACACCTTC.

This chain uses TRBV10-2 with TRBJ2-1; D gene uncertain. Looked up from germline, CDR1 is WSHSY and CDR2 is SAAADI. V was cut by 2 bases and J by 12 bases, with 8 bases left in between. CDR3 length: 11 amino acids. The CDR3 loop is CASSEALGQFF. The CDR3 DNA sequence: TGCGCCAGCAGTGAGGCCCTTGGGCAGTTCTTC.